The 15 T cell receptor beta chains reported below all come from one sample, sequenced in a study of response to subunit inactivated influenza vaccine (dated by TCRdb to 2017 to 2018). The sample's time point label, decoded: 45 to 55 days after influenza vaccine administration. Libraries were made using RT-PCR. Data came from an Illumina HiSeq 2500. TCRdb took the public reads, trimmed them with fastp at Q25, ran MiXCR for clone calling and kept in-frame beta chains. A single entry per CDR3 protein holds the most common genes and DNA from its merged rows. The sample table shows around 480,000 distinct CDR3 sequences, and 9.5% to 12% are seen once. Roughly 12% of the sample comes from the top ten. This sample comprised PBMCs from blood, obtained about 40 days after vaccination. The receptors were gathered from a middle-aged man who received an inactivated influenza vaccine. Donor details come from another sample of the same person, matched by shared clones.

This sequence joins TRBV3-1 and TRBJ2-1, with D unresolved. Germline lookup yields CDR1 LGHDT and CDR2 YNNKEL (reference sequence). Trimming left V 0 bases short and J 1 base short, with 10 bases between. The length of the CDR3 is 16 residues. DNA of the CDR3: TGTGCCAGCAGCCAAGAGGGCCTGACATCCTACAATGAGCAGTTCTTC. It yields the protein CASSQEGLTSYNEQFF.

This clonotype appeared a few times. This rearrangement joins TRBV15 to TRBJ2-2; no clear D. The CDR3 extends over 13 amino acids. Deletions cut 6 bases from V and 0 bases from J, with 5 bases between. Germline V gene lookup returns CDR1 LNHNV and CDR2 YYDKDF (reference sequence). CDR3 amino acids: CATSYTNTGELFF. The CDR3 coding sequence is TGTGCCACCAGTTATACGAACACCGGGGAGCTGTTTTTT.

This clonotype showed up just a few times. V usage is TRBV7-2 and J usage is TRBJ2-1; the D gene is possibly TRBD2 (5 bases). V was trimmed by 1 base and J by 9 bases, leaving 16 bases between them. The CDR3 is 15 residues long. Germline CDR1 and CDR2: SGHTA and FQGNSA. The DNA of the CDR3 is TGTGCCAGCAGCTTAGGGGGAGCCCTCTTGGGTGAGCAGTTCTTC. Protein product: CASSLGGALLGEQFF.

This clonotype was seen only a few times. This rearrangement joins TRBV5-1 to TRBJ2-1; the D call may be TRBD1 or TRBD2 (5 bases each). Germline V CDR1 and CDR2: SGHRS, YFSETQ. There are 14 residues in the CDR3. Trimming removed 0 bases from V and 6 bases from J, with 10 bases in between. The CDR3 nucleotides are TGCGCCAGCAGCTTGGAACCAGGGACCAATGAGCAGTTCTTC. Protein: CASSLEPGTNEQFF.

This rearrangement joins TRBV27 to TRBJ2-1; 15 nucleotides line up with TRBD2. The junction had 3 bases not matched to a gene; V was cut back by 6 bases and J by 9 bases. This CDR3 comprises 14 residues. Looked up from germline, CDR1 is MNHEY and CDR2 is SMNVEV (reference sequence). The CDR3: CASRGLAGGGEQFF. The DNA for the CDR3 is TGTGCCAGCAGGGGACTAGCGGGAGGTGGTGAGCAGTTCTTC.

V gene TRBV5-1 combines with J gene TRBJ1-1, with 8 bases that match TRBD1. V dropped 4 bases and J dropped 6; count of bases not matched to a gene: 5. This CDR3 spans 13 amino acids. The germline V gene encodes CDR1 SGHRS and CDR2 YFSETQ. The chain's CDR3 is CASSKGQEPEAFF. The CDR3 DNA reads TGCGCCAGCAGCAAGGGACAGGAACCTGAAGCTTTCTTT.

The chain couples TRBV12-3 or TRBV12-4 to TRBJ1-5, with 9 bases fitting TRBD1. The CDR3 covers 15 residues. Trimming took 0 bases from V and 7 from J; bases not matched to a gene: 4. This CDR3 is CASSLAGTGYQPQHF. Written as DNA, the CDR3 is TGTGCCAGCAGTTTAGCCGGGACAGGGTACCAGCCCCAGCATTTT.

The chain carries TRBV12-3 or TRBV12-4 and TRBJ1-2; D perhaps matches TRBD1 (5 bases). V lost 5 bases and J lost 4, with 11 bases in between. The CDR3 loop spans 13 amino acids. This chain's CDR3 is CASSPDRFYGYTF. The CDR3 DNA is TGTGCCAGCAGTCCCGACAGATTCTATGGCTACACCTTC.

Written as DNA, the CDR3 is TGTGCCATCAGTGAGTCCATTCCTAAAACTAGCGGGGGCTACAATGAGCAGTTCTTC. Translation gives CAISESIPKTSGGYNEQFF. This chain uses TRBV10-3 with TRBJ2-1, with 11 positions matching TRBD2. CDR1 ENHRY and CDR2 SYGVKD come from the germline V gene. The CDR3 is 19 amino acids. J gave up 3 bases and V 0 bases, and 10 bases lay outside the gene matches.

CDR3 loop: CASSPGSYNSPLHF. Written as DNA, the CDR3 is TGTGCCAGCAGCCCGGGTTCCTATAATTCACCCCTCCACTTT. V is TRBV7-6 and J is TRBJ1-6; no definite D call. The CDR3 consists of 14 residues. Trimming cost V 5 bases and J 1 base, with 6 bases left between them. Germline V gene lookup returns CDR1 SGHVS and CDR2 FNYEAQ.

J is TRBJ1-2 and V is TRBV7-9; 9 nucleotides agree with TRBD1. CDR1 and CDR2 from the germline V gene are SEHNR and FQNEAQ (reference sequence). CDR3 size: 14 residues. Trimming removed 3 bases from V and 6 bases from J; junction bases left unmatched: 5. The CDR3 DNA reads as TGTGCCAGCAGCTTGGACAGGGGAAAGGATGGCTACACCTTC. Translating it yields CASSLDRGKDGYTF.

This chain links TRBV12-3 or TRBV12-4 with TRBJ2-7; 7 positions match TRBD1. The CDR3 consists of 14 residues. V shed 5 bases, J shed 2 bases, and the junction held 6 bases outside the gene matches. The CDR3 protein is CASSRQGQTYEQYF. CDR3 sequence (DNA): TGTGCCAGCAGTCGCCAGGGACAGACCTACGAGCAGTACTTC.

This clonotype occurred a few times. The genes are TRBV15 and TRBJ2-7, with unresolved D. Trimming stripped 3 bases from V and 6 bases from J, with 9 bases between. The V gene's germline CDR1 is LNHNV and CDR2 YYDKDF (reference sequence). The CDR3 runs to 12 residues. The CDR3 protein is CATSSVRFEQYF. The CDR3 DNA follows: TGTGCCACCAGCAGCGTCAGGTTCGAGCAGTACTTC.

This clonotype has ten or more counts. The chain combines TRBV4-3 with TRBJ2-3; D gene unclear. V was clipped by 0 bases and J by 2 bases, with 6 bases between them. The CDR3 sequence is 14 residues long. CDR1 and CDR2 (germline): LGHNA, YSLEER. CDR3: CASSQDRLTDTQYF. CDR3 in DNA: TGCGCCAGCAGCCAAGATAGACTCACAGATACGCAGTATTTT.

The chain recombines TRBV27 with TRBJ2-7, with TRBD1 identical over 8 bases. V trimming: 3 bases; J trimming: 6 bases; junction bases outside the gene matches: 4. CDR1 is MNHEY, CDR2 SMNVEV, per germline (reference sequence). The CDR3 loop spans 13 amino acids. CDR3 nucleotide sequence: TGTGCCAGCAGTTTTCGAGGACAGGGCGAGCAGTACTTC. Amino acid sequence: CASSFRGQGEQYF.